One and the same sample provided the 21 T cell receptor beta chains below, sequenced in a study of T cells after yellow fever vaccination. MiXCR, run by TCRdb on the 5' RACE reads, gives a single entry per CDR3 protein. The sample holds about 63,000 distinct CDR3 sequences; about 7.8% are singletons and the top ten take approximately 34%. Sequences were derived from CD8+ T cells sorted from PBMCs, sampled 15 days after the yellow fever booster vaccination. The receptor source for this set is a man younger than 45 who received the YFV17D yellow fever vaccine.

This clonotype was counted at least ten times. CDR3 in DNA: TGCGCCAGCAGCCAGGCCGTAGCCTACGAGCAGTACTTC. Its translation is CASSQAVAYEQYF. This chain uses TRBV4-1 with TRBJ2-7; D unclear. The CDR3 spans 13 residues. V was clipped by 3 bases and J by 2 bases, with 8 bases between them. The germline CDR1 and CDR2 sequences are MGHRA and YSYEKL.

This clonotype was picked up many times. This sequence joins TRBV7-3 and TRBJ2-1, with D unresolved. CDR3 length: 12 amino acids. Germline V CDR1 and CDR2: SGHTA, FQGTGA. V lost 1 base to trimming and J lost 9 bases, with 7 bases between them. This chain's CDR3 is CASSLKAGEQFF. CDR3 bases: TGTGCCAGCAGCTTAAAGGCAGGTGAGCAGTTCTTC.

The V and J genes are TRBV7-2 and TRBJ2-3; 12 bases map to TRBD1. The CDR3 extends over 17 amino acids. Germline loops: CDR1 SGHTA, CDR2 FQGNSA. The trim removed 5 bases at V and 2 bases at J, leaving 8 bases unmatched. The chain's CDR3 is CASSRLGQGALTDTQYF. The CDR3 DNA reads TGTGCCAGCAGCCGCCTGGGACAGGGGGCGCTCACAGATACGCAGTATTTT.

This clonotype was found many times. This chain uses TRBV29-1 with TRBJ2-1, with D possibly being TRBD2 (6 bases). The CDR3 has 14 amino acids. CDR1 SQVTM and CDR2 ANQGSEA come from the germline V gene. V was trimmed by 2 bases and J by 7 bases, leaving 15 bases between them. The CDR3 DNA is TGCAGCGTTGAACTTCTCGCGGGGTATAATGAGCAGTTCTTC. Its translation: CSVELLAGYNEQFF.

In its sample, this clonotype was seen many times. The chain employs TRBV20-1 and TRBJ2-3, with D possibly TRBD1 on 7 matching bases. CDR1 and CDR2 from the germline V gene are DFQATT and SNEGSKA (reference sequence). The V end lost 0 bases, the J end lost 2 bases, and 15 bases lay between the germline ends. The CDR3 covers 16 residues. CDR3 in amino acids: CSARDGGGTDTDTQYF. The CDR3 region has the DNA TGCAGTGCTAGAGACGGGGGCGGGACAGACACAGATACGCAGTATTTT.

This clonotype showed up many times. This rearrangement joins TRBV20-1 to TRBJ1-1; D possibly corresponds to TRBD1 (5 bases). Germline V lookup: CDR1 DFQATT, CDR2 SNEGSKA (reference sequence). The CDR3 loop spans 12 amino acids. Trimming left V 0 bases short and J 4 bases short, with 6 bases between. The CDR3 protein is CSARDGGTEAFF. The CDR3 DNA sequence: TGCAGTGCTAGAGACGGGGGCACTGAAGCTTTCTTT.

This clonotype was recorded at least ten times. V is TRBV21-1 and J is TRBJ1-6; TRBD1, the table's D call, was not compared with the DNA. TRBV21-1 constitutes a pseudogene. This CDR3 has 18 residues. The CDR3 nucleotides are TGTGCCAGCAGGCACAAAAACAGGGGTCGGACATACAATTCACCCCTCCACTTT. Translation: CASRHKNRGRTYNSPLHF.

V and J are TRBV11-2 and TRBJ2-5; no definite D call. Germline V CDR1 and CDR2: SGHAT, FQNNGV. Trimming shortened V by 5 bases and J by 1 base, and 29 bases separated the two germline ends. CDR3 length: 20 residues. The CDR3 is CASSRPPLPGLRLFQETQYF. The CDR3 DNA reads as TGTGCCAGCAGCCGCCCCCCCCTCCCGGGTTTGAGACTTTTCCAAGAGACCCAGTACTTC.

This clonotype was recorded many times. The rearrangement joins TRBV5-6 to TRBJ2-7, with a possible D match to TRBD2 (5 bases). Germline V CDR1 and CDR2: SGHDT, YYEEEE. The V end was cut by 4 bases, the J end by 1 base, with 12 bases between. The CDR3 sequence is 14 residues long. DNA of the CDR3: TGTGCCAGCAGCCTCGGGGATTCATCCTACGAGCAGTACTTC. This codes for CASSLGDSSYEQYF.

This clonotype was recorded at least ten times. This rearrangement joins TRBV4-3 to TRBJ2-3; 8 bases are shared with TRBD2. This CDR3 is built from 15 residues. Germline V lookup: CDR1 LGHNA, CDR2 YSLEER. V trimming: 5 bases; J trimming: 0 bases; junction bases outside the gene matches: 4. The CDR3: CASSAVAGSTDTQYF. The CDR3 coding sequence is TGCGCCAGCAGCGCGGTAGCGGGAAGCACAGATACGCAGTATTTT.

At least ten counts were recorded for this clonotype. This chain uses TRBV27 with TRBJ2-3; TRBD2 matches 7 bases. Germline V gene data show CDR1 as MNHEY and CDR2 as SMNVEV (reference sequence). This CDR3 region has 16 residues. The ends lost 3 bases at V and 0 bases at J; junction bases unmatched: 6. The CDR3 DNA reads TGTGCCAGCAGTTTCAAAGCGGGGACTAGCACAGATACGCAGTATTTT. It is translated as CASSFKAGTSTDTQYF.

This clonotype was recorded many times. J is TRBJ2-1 and V is TRBV20-1; TRBD2 matches at 9 bases. This CDR3 is built from 17 residues. Looked up from germline, CDR1 is DFQATT and CDR2 is SNEGSKA (reference sequence). The V and J ends lost 3 bases and 8 bases, in that order; junction bases with no gene match: 17. The CDR3 loop is CSARALGLAVAVHEQFF. In nucleotides, the CDR3 is TGCAGTGCTAGGGCCCTGGGACTAGCCGTAGCCGTCCATGAGCAGTTCTTC.

This clonotype was detected ten times or more. The chain uses TRBV7-9 and TRBJ2-7; 8 bases map to TRBD1. Per germline, CDR1 SEHNR and CDR2 FQNEAQ (reference sequence). Losses at the gene ends were 8 bases for V and 4 bases for J; bases not matched to a gene: 10. The CDR3 sequence is 14 residues long. The CDR3 sequence is CASPTFRGRYEQYF. CDR3 sequence (DNA): TGTGCCAGCCCTACCTTCAGGGGGCGGTACGAGCAGTACTTC.

The rearrangement uses TRBV30 and TRBJ2-2; 8 nucleotides agree with TRBD2. This CDR3 region has 14 residues. The V gene end was trimmed by 5 bases and the J gene end by 6 bases; junction bases not matched to a gene: 8. Germline values: CDR1 GTSNPN, CDR2 SVGIG (reference sequence). DNA of the CDR3: TGTGCCTGGGACAGCGGGAGAAGTTCCGGGGAGCTGTTTTTT. It codes for CAWDSGRSSGELFF.

This clonotype occurred many times. The chain is built from TRBV7-9 and TRBJ2-2; D is unclear. The germline V and J ends were trimmed by 5 bases and 3 bases, with 13 bases remaining between them. The germline V gene has CDR1 SEHNR and CDR2 FQNEAQ (reference sequence). The CDR3 runs to 15 residues. The CDR3 loop is CASSPTLLDTGELFF. The CDR3 DNA reads TGTGCCAGCAGCCCGACCCTATTGGACACCGGGGAGCTGTTTTTT. Filled out from reference TRBV7-9 and TRBJ2-2, the complete variable domain reads DTGVSQNPRHKITKRGQNVTFRCDPISEHNRLYWYRQTLGQGPEFLTYFQNEAQLEKSRLLSDRFSAERPKGSFSTLEIQRTEQGDSAMYLCASSPTLLDTGELFFGEGSRLTVL.

This clonotype occurred many times. The rearrangement uses TRBV5-1 and TRBJ2-1; no clear D gene. CDR1 is SGHRS, CDR2 YFSETQ, per germline. Trimming stripped 0 bases from V and 7 bases from J, with 5 bases between. The CDR3 extends over 12 amino acids. The CDR3 reads CASSLAQNEQFF. The CDR3 nucleotides are TGCGCCAGCAGCTTGGCCCAGAATGAGCAGTTCTTC.

This clonotype occurred many times. The chain links TRBV6-2 or TRBV6-3 to TRBJ2-1, with 8 bases aligning to TRBD2. CDR3 length equals 16 residues. Trimming at V came to 6 bases and at J to 6 bases, leaving 13 bases not matched to a gene. Germline assignment: CDR1 MNHEY and CDR2 SVGEGT. The CDR3 nucleotides read TGTGCCAGCAGCACGCTACTGCGGGAGGAGGCCAATGAGCAGTTCTTC. This encodes CASSTLLREEANEQFF.

This clonotype was detected many times. This sequence joins TRBV6-5 and TRBJ2-1, with D possibly matching TRBD2 (6 bases). The germline gives CDR1 MNHEY, CDR2 SVGAGI. There are 17 residues in the CDR3. V shed 1 base and J shed 0 bases, with 13 bases lying between them. The CDR3 spells CASSYYPGTRSYNEQFF. CDR3 coding DNA: TGTGCCAGCAGTTACTATCCCGGGACTCGCTCCTACAATGAGCAGTTCTTC.

V usage is TRBV5-4 and J usage is TRBJ2-2; TRBD1 is a possible D gene (6 bases). There are 15 residues in the CDR3. CDR1 is SGHNT and CDR2 is YYREEE in the germline V gene (reference sequence). V lost 4 bases to trimming and J lost 7 bases, with 17 bases between them. The CDR3 reads CASSHPGVSGGELFF. The CDR3 DNA is TGTGCCAGCAGCCATCCAGGGGTCTCTGGCGGGGAGCTGTTTTTT.

This clonotype was counted many times. This chain links TRBV4-2 with TRBJ2-1; 8 positions agree with TRBD2. The CDR3 runs to 14 residues. The J segment lost 15 bases and the V segment lost 0 bases, leaving 10 bases of the junction unmatched. Per the germline V gene, CDR1 is LGHNA and CDR2 is YNFKEQ. The CDR3 reads CASSQESGSEGMFF. CDR3 coding DNA: TGTGCCAGCAGCCAAGAGAGCGGGAGCGAGGGTATGTTCTTC.

The table lists this clonotype with many counts. J is TRBJ2-3 and V is TRBV12-3 or TRBV12-4; no reliable D call. V was trimmed by 4 bases and J by 1 base, leaving 6 bases between them. This CDR3 has 13 amino acids. CDR3 sequence reads: CASSSERTDTQYF. The DNA for the CDR3 is TGTGCCAGCAGTTCAGAGCGCACAGATACGCAGTATTTT.